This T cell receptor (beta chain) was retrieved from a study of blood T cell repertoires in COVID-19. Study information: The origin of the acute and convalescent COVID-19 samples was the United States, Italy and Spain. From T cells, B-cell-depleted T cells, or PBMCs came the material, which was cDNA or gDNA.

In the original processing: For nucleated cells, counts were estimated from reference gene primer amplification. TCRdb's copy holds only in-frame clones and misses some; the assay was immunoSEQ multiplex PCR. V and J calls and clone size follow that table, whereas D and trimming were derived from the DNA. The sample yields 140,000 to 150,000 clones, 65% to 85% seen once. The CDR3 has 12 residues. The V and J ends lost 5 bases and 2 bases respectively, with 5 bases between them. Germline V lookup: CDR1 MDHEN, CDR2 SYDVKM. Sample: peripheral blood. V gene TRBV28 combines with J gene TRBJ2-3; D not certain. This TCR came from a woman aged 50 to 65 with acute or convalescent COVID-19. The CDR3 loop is CASSPSTDTQYF. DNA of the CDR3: TGTGCCAGCAGTCCCTCCACAGATACGCAGTATTTT.